The sequence of this TCR beta chain was determined in a study of blood T cell repertoires in COVID-19. As for the study in general: Material from acute and convalescent COVID-19 was sourced from the United States, Italy and Spain. PBMCs, B-cell-depleted T cells, or T cells provided the cDNA or gDNA that made up the material.

Symptom resolution, clearance, or two negative PCRs marked donors in Cohort 3 as recovered. Study processing details: Amplification from reference gene primers served as the basis for estimated nucleated cell counts. The protocol was immunoSEQ multiplex PCR, while the TCRdb copy is restricted to in-frame clones and leaves out a portion. The V and J calls and clone size were taken over from that table, and D and trimming were inferred from the DNA. The data hold some 320,000 clones, with roughly 90% observed a single time. The V and J ends lost 0 bases and 3 bases, in that order; junction bases with no gene match: 4. The CDR3 is made up of 15 amino acids. The V gene's germline CDR1 is ENHRY and CDR2 SYGVKD.

This chain uses TRBV10-3 with TRBJ1-1; 7 positions match TRBD1. This receptor was obtained from a man aged 60-69 years who had recovered from COVID-19. Sequencing was performed on PBMCs or T cells enriched from blood (not recorded which). In nucleotides, the CDR3 is TGTGCCATCAGTGAGTCGAGACAGGGATACACTGAAGCTTTCTTT. It yields the protein CAISESRQGYTEAFF.